Listed below are T cell receptor beta chains from one sample, sequenced in a study of shared clonotypes between healthy human individuals. Data came from immunoSEQ multiplex PCR; TCRdb stores just in-frame clones and leaves some out. The table includes roughly 300,000 clones, 73% detected once. The sequenced sample was memory CD4+ T cells sorted from blood. The source of these receptors is a man aged 25 to 45 in good health. Both conserved end residues are part of each CDR3. D genes are given only for firm matches. Only part of the rows carry a size: once, few, many, or a class if the clone is expanded.

D gene | J gene | V gene | clone size | CDR3 DNA | CDR3 protein
TRBD1 | TRBJ1-4 | TRBV4-1 | - | TGCGCCAGCAGCCAGACAGGGGTGGGGAATGAAAAACTGTTTTTT | CASSQTGVGNEKLFF
- | TRBJ1-1 | TRBV19 | once | TGTGCCAGTAGTCCCGGGAGGGGCGGTAGGACTGAAGCTTTCTTT | CASSPGRGGRTEAFF
- | TRBJ2-5 | TRBV7-9 | - | TGTGCCAGCAGCCGAGATCCCCCGGGGGAAGAGACCCAGTACTTC | CASSRDPPGEETQYF
- | TRBJ2-1 | TRBV19 | once | TGTGCCAGTAGTATTTTATCGGACTTGCTAAACAATGAGCAGTTCTTC | CASSILSDLLNNEQFF
TRBD1 | TRBJ2-2 | TRBV5-1 | - | TGCGCCAGCAGCCGGGACAGGGGTACCGGGGAGCTGTTTTTT | CASSRDRGTGELFF
- | TRBJ2-1 | TRBV19 | - | TGTGCCAGTAGTATCCGACTCCAGCGCAATGAGCAGTTCTTC | CASSIRLQRNEQFF
- | TRBJ1-2 | TRBV9 | - | TGTGCCAGCAGCCCTCAATTGGGGGGGAAGGTGGACTATGGCTACACCTTC | CASSPQLGGKVDYGYTF
- | TRBJ2-7 | TRBV29-1 | few | TGCAGCGTTGTAGTCGGTGGAACAGCCACCGAGCAGTACTTC | CSVVVGGTATEQYF
- | TRBJ2-7 | TRBV30 | - | TGTGCCTGGCGAAACTCGAGGACAGCTACGACCTACGAGCAGTACTTC | CAWRNSRTATTYEQYF
TRBD1 | TRBJ2-3 | TRBV5-6 | - | TGTGCCAGCAGCACCCGTACCAGGGGGACCACAGATACGCAGTATTTT | CASSTRTRGTTDTQYF
- | TRBJ2-1 | TRBV6-4 | - | TGTGCCAGCAGTATTTCCCAAAACAATGAGCAGTTCTTC | CASSISQNNEQFF
- | TRBJ2-5 | TRBV28 | - | TGTGCCAGCAGTTTGGGCGGCCGAGTCGGGAGCCAAGAGACCCAGTACTTC | CASSLGGRVGSQETQYF
- | TRBJ2-1 | TRBV5-1 | - | TGCGCCAGCAGCCCGCTTGGGTCGGGCCTTTCAATCTTC | CASSPLGSGLSIF
TRBD2 | TRBJ2-7 | TRBV2 | once | TGTGCCAGTAGCGGGGTCGGTGCCTACGAGCAGTACTTC | CASSGVGAYEQYF
- | TRBJ2-2 | TRBV30 | - | TGTGCCTGCCCAAAAGCGAACACCGGGGAGCTGTTTTTT | CACPKANTGELFF
TRBD1 | TRBJ2-1 | TRBV29-1 | many | TGCAGCGTGGGGACAGGGGGCTACAATGAGCAGTTCTTC | CSVGTGGYNEQFF
TRBD1 | TRBJ2-1 | TRBV2 | - | TGTGCCAGCAGTGTTACAGGGGGCTATGAGCAGTTCTTC | CASSVTGGYEQFF
- | TRBJ2-1 | TRBV5-5 | - | TGTGCCAGCAGCTCAATCCACGGTTTTGAGCAGTTCTTC | CASSSIHGFEQFF
- | TRBJ2-5 | TRBV5-1 | - | TGCGCCAGCAGCTCTGCCTGGGGTCCCAGGGAGACCCAGTACTTC | CASSSAWGPRETQYF
- | TRBJ1-5 | TRBV5-6 | - | TGTGCCAGCAATTTACCTTATAGCAATCAGCCCCAGCATTTT | CASNLPYSNQPQHF
- | TRBJ2-1 | TRBV29-1 | - | TGCACGGCCACGGGCTACAATGAGCAGTTCTTC | CTATGYNEQFF
TRBD2 | TRBJ2-3 | TRBV19 | few | TGTGCCAGTAGTATACTAGCGGGAGGGCCGGGCACAGATACGCAGTATTTT | CASSILAGGPGTDTQYF
- | TRBJ2-3 | TRBV19 | - | TGTGCCAGTAGTGGGGGGGCCACAGATACGCAGTATTTT | CASSGGATDTQYF
- | TRBJ2-3 | TRBV7-2 | - | TGTGCAACATCCCGGGACTCCGGGGCGAATACGCAGTATTTT | CATSRDSGANTQYF